This entry lists 3 T cell receptor beta chains sequenced from one sample in a study of T cell responses to AZD1222 COVID-19 vaccine. Assay used: immunoSEQ multiplex PCR; TCRdb lists only in-frame clones, some missing. The sample gives more than 95,000 clones, about 89% of which show up once; 2.5% to 3.5% is in the top ten. The sample was peripheral blood, taken 28 days after the second dose of the MenACWY control vaccine. The receptors shown here come from an adult who received the MenACWY meningococcal vaccine as a control.

Comments on this clone: The sample holds other DNA sequences that translate to the same CDR3. This chain uses TRBV28 with TRBJ2-7, with a tentative D call TRBD2 (5 bases). V was pared by 2 bases and J by 4 bases, with 6 bases between. The CDR3 is 12 amino acids. Germline V gene sequence: CDR1 MDHEN, CDR2 SYDVKM. As DNA, the CDR3 is TGTGCCAGCAGTTTACGGGGTTACGAGCAGTACTTC. It is translated as CASSLRGYEQYF.

The chain couples TRBV28 to TRBJ1-6, with no clear D. V shed 5 bases and J shed 10 bases, with 15 bases lying between them. This CDR3 spans 14 amino acids. The V gene's germline CDR1 is MDHEN and CDR2 SYDVKM. The CDR3 protein is CASSLPGPVSPLHF. In DNA form, the CDR3 reads TGTGCCAGCAGTCTCCCTGGTCCAGTCTCACCCCTCCACTTT.

This clone was counted a single time. V usage is TRBV11-2 and J usage is TRBJ2-3, with unresolved D. CDR1 SGHAT and CDR2 FQNNGV come from the germline V gene. This CDR3 contains 15 residues. V dropped 2 bases and J dropped 5 bases, with 14 bases sitting between them. The CDR3 is CASSLLGSEGDTQYF. Written as DNA, the CDR3 is TGTGCCAGCAGCTTACTGGGTTCCGAAGGAGATACGCAGTATTTT.